The T cell receptor (beta chain) described here comes from a study of OX40 agonist ivuxolimab in advanced cancers. Broadly, across the study: Ivuxolimab was a fully human IgG2 agonistic monoclonal antibody targeting the costimulatory receptor OX40 (CD134). Intravenous ivuxolimab was administered to patients every 2 weeks at six dose levels: 0.01, 0.1, 0.3, 1.5, 3 and 10 mg/kg. Of the roughly 54 dose-escalation patients, hepatocellular carcinoma was present in 19, melanoma in around 15, renal cell carcinoma in 9 and head and neck cancer in 9. In the dose-escalation cohort, 70% to 90% of patients were male, and the mean age was 60 years with a range of roughly 23 to 79. Prior anti-PD-1, anti-PD-L1 or anti-CTLA-4 therapy was permitted, and checkpoint inhibitors had been received by roughly 42% of dose-escalation patients. Three dose-escalation patients achieved partial responses, one with hepatocellular carcinoma and two with cutaneous melanoma. The purpose of peripheral TCRbeta sequencing was to test whether ivuxolimab changed TCR sequence diversity and led to clonal T-cell expansion. The monotherapy dose-escalation portion (N = 52 patients) of the phase I ivuxolimab trial is reported in the paper. Study-level results and caveats: In the 0.1-3.0 mg/kg groups, partial responders had among the lowest normalized peripheral clonal expansion, particularly in CD8+ T cells. Low levels of normalized T-cell clonal expansion were also shown by some nonresponding patients. On average, CD8+ T cells showed more expanded clones than CD4+ T cells after ivuxolimab. Clonal expansion of both CD4+ and CD8+ blood T cells was observed from baseline to week 6 at doses 0.1 to 3.0 mg/kg. The antigen specificity of the peripheral T cells that underwent clonal expansion was not determined.

The germline V gene (reference sequence) provides CDR1 GTSNPN and CDR2 SVGIG. Including the terminal cysteine and phenylalanine, the CDR3 comprises 12 residues. CDR3 DNA only is kept here, 36 bases in frame from base 1. Between the V and J ends, shortened by 5 bases and 0 bases respectively, the junction contains 7 bases. Remarks on this clone: Its antigen is still unknown. There are no base qualities to consult, and no much larger clone falls within one base.

Genomic DNA was extracted from sorted cells for sequencing of the TCRbeta CDR3 region. The immunoSEQ Assay was used to sequence the TCRbeta CDR3 regions. Held by TCRdb, this immuneACCESS table contains in-frame sequences only and omits some clones. Under half of the omission traces to an unresolved V gene where checked; the cause of the rest is unknown. The sample yields about 100,000 clones; about nine tenths were counted once. The top ten clonotypes cover approximately 0.15% of the sample. The trial excluded patients who had a history of autoimmune disease or who were on systemic immunosuppression. Peripheral blood for TCR sequencing was collected from all dose cohorts at baseline, on cycle 4 day 1, and on cycle 7 day 1. Samples came from an open-label, multicenter, first-in-human phase I dose-escalation trial of ivuxolimab. Adults with locally advanced or metastatic melanoma, renal cell, hepatocellular, or head and neck squamous cell carcinoma were enrolled in the trial. Before TCR sequencing, CD4+ T cells and CD8+ T cells from peripheral blood were sorted into separate populations.

The V and J genes are TRBV30 and TRBJ1-1, with the D gene too uncertain to name. The TCR was taken from an adult with an advanced solid tumor such as melanoma, head and neck, liver or kidney cancer. The source was CD4+ or CD8+ T cells sorted from blood, collected in a trial of the OX40 agonist ivuxolimab. The CDR3 is CAWGRMNTEAFF. The nucleotide sequence reads as follows: TGTGCCTGGGGAAGAATGAACACTGAAGCTTTCTTT. The entire variable domain, with the stretches around the CDR3 drawn from the reference TRBV30 and TRBJ1-1 proteins, is SQTIHQWPATLVQPVGSPLSLECTVEGTSNPNLYWYRQAAGRGLQLLFYSVGIGQISSEVPQNLSASRPQDRQFILSSKKLLLSDSGFYLCAWGRMNTEAFFGQGTRLTVV.